The clone carrying this T cell receptor (beta chain) was seen a single time. This entry comes from a study of blood T cells in healthy people across ages. Per the germline V gene, CDR1 is DFQATT and CDR2 is SNEGSKA (reference sequence). Between the trimmed V and J ends, which lost 0 bases and 1 base, there was a span of 6 bases. This CDR3 spans 13 amino acids. For the second PCR, which ran for about 7 to 11 cycles, a sample-barcoded 5' primer and a J-beta primer mix were used. TCRdb itself ran the 5' RACE reads through MiXCR, one entry per CDR3 protein. The sample lists 540,000 or so distinct CDR3 sequences; around 50% were seen once.

V gene TRBV20-1 combines with J gene TRBJ1-2; no reliable D call. Input material: blood. The TCR originated in an older man in good health. The chain's CDR3 is CSARDRNNYGYTF. The CDR3 region has the DNA TGCAGTGCTAGAGATAGGAATAACTATGGCTACACCTTC.